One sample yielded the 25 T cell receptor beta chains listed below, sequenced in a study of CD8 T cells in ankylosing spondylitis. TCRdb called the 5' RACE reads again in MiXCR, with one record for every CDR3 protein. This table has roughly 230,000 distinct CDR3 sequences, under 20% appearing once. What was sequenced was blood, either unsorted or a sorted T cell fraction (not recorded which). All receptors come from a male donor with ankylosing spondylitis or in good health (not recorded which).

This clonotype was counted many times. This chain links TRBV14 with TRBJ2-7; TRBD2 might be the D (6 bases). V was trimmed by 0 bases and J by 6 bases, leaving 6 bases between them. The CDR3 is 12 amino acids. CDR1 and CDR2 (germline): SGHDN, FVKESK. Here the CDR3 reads CASSQEGGEQYF. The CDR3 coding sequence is TGTGCCAGCAGCCAAGAGGGAGGCGAGCAGTACTTC.

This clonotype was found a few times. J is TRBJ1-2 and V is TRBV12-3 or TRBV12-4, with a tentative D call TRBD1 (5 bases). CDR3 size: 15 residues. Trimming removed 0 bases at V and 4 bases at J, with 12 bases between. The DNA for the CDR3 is TGTGCCAGCAGTTTAGCGGCGGGTGGGGCCTATGGCTACACCTTC. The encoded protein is CASSLAAGGAYGYTF.

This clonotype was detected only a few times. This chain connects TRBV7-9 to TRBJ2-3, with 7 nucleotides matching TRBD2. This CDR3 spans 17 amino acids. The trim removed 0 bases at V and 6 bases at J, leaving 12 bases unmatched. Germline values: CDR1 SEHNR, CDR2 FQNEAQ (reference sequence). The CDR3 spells CASSLAGLEAEWDTQYF. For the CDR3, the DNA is TGTGCCAGCAGCTTAGCAGGACTAGAGGCCGAGTGGGATACGCAGTATTTT.

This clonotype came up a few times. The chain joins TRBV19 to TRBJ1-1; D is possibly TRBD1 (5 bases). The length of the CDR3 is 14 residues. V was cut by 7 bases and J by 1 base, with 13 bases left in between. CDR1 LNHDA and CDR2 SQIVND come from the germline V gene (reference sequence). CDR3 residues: CASMEGIRNTEAFF. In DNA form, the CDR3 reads TGTGCCAGTATGGAGGGGATACGGAACACTGAAGCTTTCTTT.

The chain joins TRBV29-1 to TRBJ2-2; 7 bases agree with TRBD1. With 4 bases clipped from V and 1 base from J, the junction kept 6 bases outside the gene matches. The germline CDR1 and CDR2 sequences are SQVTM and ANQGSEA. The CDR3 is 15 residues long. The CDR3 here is CSVVDGTENTGELFF. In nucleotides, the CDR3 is TGCAGCGTTGTTGATGGGACAGAGAACACCGGGGAGCTGTTTTTT.

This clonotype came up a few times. The CDR3 DNA is TGTGCCAGCAGTGGACTTGGGACTCTCTCCTACAATGAGCAGTTCTTC. Its translation: CASSGLGTLSYNEQFF. The J gene is TRBJ2-1, the V gene TRBV25-1, with TRBD2 as a possible D gene (6 bases). Trimming took off 4 bases at V and 0 bases at J, with 13 bases between the two ends. The CDR3 is 16 residues long. Looked up from germline, CDR1 is MGHDK and CDR2 is SYGVNS. The whole variable domain, filled in from reference TRBV25-1 and TRBJ2-1, reads EADIYQTPRYLVIGTGKKITLECSQTMGHDKMYWYQQDPGMELHLIHYSYGVNSTEKGDLSSESTVSRIRTEHFPLTLESARPSHTSQYLCASSGLGTLSYNEQFFGPGTRLTVL.

CDR3 amino acids: CASSVGRDYEQYF. DNA of the CDR3: TGTGCCAGCAGCGTTGGACGGGACTACGAGCAGTACTTC. This sequence joins TRBV5-4 and TRBJ2-7; tentatively, D is TRBD2 (5 bases). CDR1 is SGHNT and CDR2 is YYREEE in the germline V gene (reference sequence). The CDR3 has 13 residues. Trimming shortened V by 4 bases and J by 3 bases, and 11 bases separated the two germline ends.

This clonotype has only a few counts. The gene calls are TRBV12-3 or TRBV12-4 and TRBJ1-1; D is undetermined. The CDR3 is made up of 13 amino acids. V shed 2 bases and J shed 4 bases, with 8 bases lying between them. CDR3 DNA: TGTGCCAGCAGTTTATCCCGCGTCACTGAAGCTTTCTTT. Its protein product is CASSLSRVTEAFF.

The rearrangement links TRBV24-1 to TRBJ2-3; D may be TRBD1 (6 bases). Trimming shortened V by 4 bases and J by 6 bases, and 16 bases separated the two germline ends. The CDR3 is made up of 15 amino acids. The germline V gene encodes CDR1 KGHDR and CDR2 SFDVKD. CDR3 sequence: CATSEGTSDMDTQYF. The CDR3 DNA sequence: TGTGCCACCAGTGAGGGGACATCGGATATGGATACGCAGTATTTT.

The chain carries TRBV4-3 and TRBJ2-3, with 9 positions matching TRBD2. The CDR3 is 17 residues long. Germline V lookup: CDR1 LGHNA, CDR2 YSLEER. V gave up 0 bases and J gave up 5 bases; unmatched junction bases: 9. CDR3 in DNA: TGCGCCAGCAGCCAAGATCTAGCGGGATATTTCGGAGATACGCAGTATTTT. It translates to CASSQDLAGYFGDTQYF.

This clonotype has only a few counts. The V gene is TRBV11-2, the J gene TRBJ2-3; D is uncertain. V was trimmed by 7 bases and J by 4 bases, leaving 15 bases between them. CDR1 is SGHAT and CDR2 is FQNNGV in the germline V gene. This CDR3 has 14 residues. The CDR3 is CASTSPLVPDTQYF. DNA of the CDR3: TGTGCCAGCACTTCCCCCTTAGTCCCAGATACGCAGTATTTT. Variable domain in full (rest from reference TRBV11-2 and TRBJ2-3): EAGVAQSPRYKIIEKRQSVAFWCNPISGHATLYWYQQILGQGPKLLIQFQNNGVVDDSQLPKDRFSAERLKGVDSTLKIQPAKLEDSAVYLCASTSPLVPDTQYFGPGTRLTVL.

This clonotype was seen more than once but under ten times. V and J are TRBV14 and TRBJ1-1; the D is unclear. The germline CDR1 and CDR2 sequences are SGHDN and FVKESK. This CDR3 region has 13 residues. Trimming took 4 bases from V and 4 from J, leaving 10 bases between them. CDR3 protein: CASSRLLSTEAFF. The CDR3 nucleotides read TGTGCCAGCAGCCGTCTCTTGAGCACTGAAGCTTTCTTT.

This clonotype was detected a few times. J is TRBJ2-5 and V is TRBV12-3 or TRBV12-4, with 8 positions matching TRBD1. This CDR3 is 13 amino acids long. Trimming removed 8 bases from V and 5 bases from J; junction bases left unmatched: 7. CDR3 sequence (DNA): TGTGCCAGCTGCCTACAGGGGGGCGAGACCCAGTACTTC. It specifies CASCLQGGETQYF.

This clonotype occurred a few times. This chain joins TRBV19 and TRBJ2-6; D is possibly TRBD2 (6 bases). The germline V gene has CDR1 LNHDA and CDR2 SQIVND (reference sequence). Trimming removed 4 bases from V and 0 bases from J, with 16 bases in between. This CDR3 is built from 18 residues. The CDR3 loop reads CASSTFAGTISGANVLTF. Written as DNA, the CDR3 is TGTGCCAGTAGTACATTTGCGGGGACCATCTCTGGGGCCAACGTCCTGACTTTC.

The CDR3 region has the DNA TGCAGCATTAAGGCCGGGAACACCGGGGAGCTGTTTTTT. This gives the protein CSIKAGNTGELFF. J is TRBJ2-2 and V is TRBV29-1; no clear D. Germline V lookup: CDR1 SQVTM, CDR2 ANQGSEA. The CDR3 is made up of 13 amino acids. V dropped 8 bases and J dropped 1 base, with 11 bases sitting between them.

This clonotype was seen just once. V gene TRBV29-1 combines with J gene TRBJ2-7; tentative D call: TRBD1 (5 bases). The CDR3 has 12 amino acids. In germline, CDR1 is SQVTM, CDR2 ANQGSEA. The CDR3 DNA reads TGCAGTTACCGTGCAGGGACCTACGAGCAGTACTTC. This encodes CSYRAGTYEQYF.

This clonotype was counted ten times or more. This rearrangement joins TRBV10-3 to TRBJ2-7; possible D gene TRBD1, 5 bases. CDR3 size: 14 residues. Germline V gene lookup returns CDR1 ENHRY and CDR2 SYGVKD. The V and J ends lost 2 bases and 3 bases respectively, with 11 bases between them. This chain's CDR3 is CAISETRAIYEQYF. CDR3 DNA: TGTGCCATCAGTGAGACCAGGGCTATCTACGAGCAGTACTTC.

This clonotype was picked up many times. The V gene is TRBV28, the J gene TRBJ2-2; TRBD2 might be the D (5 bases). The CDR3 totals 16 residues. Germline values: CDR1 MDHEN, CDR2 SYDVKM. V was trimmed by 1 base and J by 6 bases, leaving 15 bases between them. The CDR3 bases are TGTGCCAGCAGTTTATCTCCGGGGTTCCGCTCCGGGGAGCTGTTTTTT. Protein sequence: CASSLSPGFRSGELFF.

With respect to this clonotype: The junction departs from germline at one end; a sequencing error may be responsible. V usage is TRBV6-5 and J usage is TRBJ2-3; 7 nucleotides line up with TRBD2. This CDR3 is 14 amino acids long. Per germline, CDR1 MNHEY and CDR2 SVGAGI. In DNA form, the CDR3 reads TGTGCCAGCGGTTACGGTCTAGCGGTAGATACGCAGTATTTT. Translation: CASGYGLAVDTQYF.

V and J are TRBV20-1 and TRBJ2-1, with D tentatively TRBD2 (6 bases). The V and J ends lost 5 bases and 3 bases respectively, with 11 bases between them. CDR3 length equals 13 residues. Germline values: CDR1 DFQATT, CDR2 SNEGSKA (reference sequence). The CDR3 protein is CSALREDYNEQFF. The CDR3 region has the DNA TGCAGTGCTCTGCGGGAAGACTACAATGAGCAGTTCTTC.

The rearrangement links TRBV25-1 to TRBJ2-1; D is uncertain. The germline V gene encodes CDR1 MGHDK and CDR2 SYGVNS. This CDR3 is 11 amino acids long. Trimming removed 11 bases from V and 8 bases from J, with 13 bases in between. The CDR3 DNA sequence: TGTGCCGTCCTCAAGGGCTATGAGCAGTTCTTC. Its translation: CAVLKGYEQFF. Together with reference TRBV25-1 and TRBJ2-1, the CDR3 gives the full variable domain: EADIYQTPRYLVIGTGKKITLECSQTMGHDKMYWYQQDPGMELHLIHYSYGVNSTEKGDLSSESTVSRIRTEHFPLTLESARPSHTSQYLCAVLKGYEQFFGPGTRLTVL.

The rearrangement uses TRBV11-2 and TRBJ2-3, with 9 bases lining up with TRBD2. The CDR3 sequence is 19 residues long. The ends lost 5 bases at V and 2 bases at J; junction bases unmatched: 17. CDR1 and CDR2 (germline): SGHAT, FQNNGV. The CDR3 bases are TGTGCCAGCAGCCCCCGGTTCTTCCTGCTAGCGGGAAACACAGATACGCAGTATTTT. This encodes CASSPRFFLLAGNTDTQYF.

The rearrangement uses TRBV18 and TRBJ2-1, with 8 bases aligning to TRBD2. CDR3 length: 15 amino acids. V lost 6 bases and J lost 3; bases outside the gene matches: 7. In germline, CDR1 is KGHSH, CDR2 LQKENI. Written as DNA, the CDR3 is TGTGCCAGCTCCCCTAGCGGGCCCCTCTACAATGAGCAGTTCTTC. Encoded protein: CASSPSGPLYNEQFF.

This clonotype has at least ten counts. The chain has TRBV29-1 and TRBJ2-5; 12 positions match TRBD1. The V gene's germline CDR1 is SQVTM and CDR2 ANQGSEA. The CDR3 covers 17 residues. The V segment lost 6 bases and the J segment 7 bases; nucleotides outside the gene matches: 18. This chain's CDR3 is CSVEWTGTGGLFGTQYF. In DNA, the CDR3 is TGCAGCGTAGAGTGGACCGGGACAGGGGGCTTGTTCGGGACCCAGTACTTC. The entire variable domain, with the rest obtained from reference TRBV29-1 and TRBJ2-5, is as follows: SAVISQKPSRDICQRGTSLTIQCQVDSQVTMMFWYRQQPGQSLTLIATANQGSEATYESGFVIDKFPISRPNLTFSTLTVSNMSPEDSSIYLCSVEWTGTGGLFGTQYFGPGTRLLVL.

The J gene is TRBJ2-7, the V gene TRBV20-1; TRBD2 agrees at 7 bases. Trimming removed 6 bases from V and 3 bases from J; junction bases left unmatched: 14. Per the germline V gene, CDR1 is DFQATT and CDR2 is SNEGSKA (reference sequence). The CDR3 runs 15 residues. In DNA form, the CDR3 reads TGCAGTGCCAGGTCTCTAGCGGACTATAACTACGAGCAGTACTTC. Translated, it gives CSARSLADYNYEQYF.